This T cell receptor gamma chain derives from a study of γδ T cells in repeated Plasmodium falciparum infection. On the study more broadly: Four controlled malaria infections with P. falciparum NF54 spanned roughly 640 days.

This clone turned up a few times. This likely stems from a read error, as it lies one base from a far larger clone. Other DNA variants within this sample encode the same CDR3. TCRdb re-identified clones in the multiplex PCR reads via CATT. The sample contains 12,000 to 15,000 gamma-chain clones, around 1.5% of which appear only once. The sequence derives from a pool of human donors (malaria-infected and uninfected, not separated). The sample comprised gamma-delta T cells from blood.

DNA of the CDR3: TGTGCCACCTGGGAACCGGTTTATTATAAGAAACTCTTC. Translated, it gives CATWEPVYYKKLF. The V gene is given as TRGV3, and no J gene call is available. The CDR3 totals 13 residues. The germline V gene has CDR1 VTNTFY and CDR2 YDVSTARD (reference sequence).